Listed here is a single T cell receptor (beta chain). Its antigen is unidentified. CDR1 and CDR2 (germline): PRHDT, FYEKMQ (reference sequence). Deletions cut 4 bases from V and 9 bases from J, with 13 bases between. The length of the CDR3 is 12 residues. This sample is drawn from a study of shared clonotypes between healthy human individuals. Points from the study as a whole: Between a handful of donors, naive CD4 clonotypes were shared at a level of about 5%.

The authors' processing: ImmunoSEQ output held junction-only sequences without quality scores, so filtering differed. Clones were sequenced by immunoSEQ multiplex PCR, and TCRdb holds only the in-frame ones, with some missing. The V and J calls and the clone size are those of that table, but D and trimming were determined from the DNA. The sample yields approximately 1.5 million clones, approximately 98.5% seen once. The V call is TRBV13, the J call TRBJ2-7; tentatively, D is TRBD1 or TRBD2 (7 bases each). This sequence was found in a man aged 30 to 39 in good health. The source material was naive CD4+ T cells sorted from blood. As to subset: CD45RA+ positively selected. As DNA, the CDR3 is TGTGCCAGCAGCTATACAGGGGAGGGGCAGTACTTC. This translates into CASSYTGEGQYF. Combining the CDR3 with reference TRBV13 and TRBJ2-7 gives the whole variable domain AAGVIQSPRHLIKEKRETATLKCYPIPRHDTVYWYQQGPGQDPQFLISFYEKMQSDKGSIPDRFSAQQFSDYHSELNMSSLELGDSALYFCASSYTGEGQYFGPGTRLTVT.